This entry is about one T cell receptor (beta chain). This clone's antigen is unknown. There are no base qualities to consult, and no much larger clone falls within one base. Other DNA sequences in this specimen translate into the identical CDR3. The record originates from a study of shared clonotypes between healthy human individuals (TCRdb year 2020). For the study in its entirety: The cohort comprised a couple of women and three men aged 18 to 49 years. Libraries were prepared and TCR repertoires were sequenced by different laboratories using diverse techniques, in order to increase sequencing depth and limit assay-specific biases. The study deeply sequenced blood TCR repertoires of several healthy adults to estimate repertoire size and the extent of clonotype sharing between individuals. Between about 0.85 and 9.5 billion PBMCs per donor were obtained by leukapheresis. For each donor, CD4 naive and CD4 memory were each run on three plates, CD8 naive on two plates, and CD8 memory on one plate. Study-level results and caveats: Even with the large sequencing depth, rarefaction of the sorted-subset datasets indicated that sequencing was incomplete. Compared with non-shared clonotypes, clonotypes shared by all four sorted-subset donors had higher generation probabilities. Because the study included a small number of donors, the genetic and exposure-history diversity represented was limited. Across a handful of donors, about 5% of naive CD4, approximately 3.5% of naive CD8, 2.3% of memory CD4, and approximately 0.4% of memory CD8 clonotypes were shared. Sampling was restricted to blood, and TCR repertoires in tissues likely differ from the TCR repertoires found in blood. Larger estimated clonotype richness was generally found for naive subsets than for memory subsets. Based on pairwise subsampling, the degree of clonotype sharing among donors was expected to be affected by sequencing depth.

Donors were healthy HIV-negative adults with no recently reported acute infections or vaccinations. Every donor was a Caucasian adult living in Nashville, Tennessee, USA. CD4+ T cells were enriched by magnetic negative selection; naive cells were then positively selected on CD45RA, and the negative fraction formed the memory subset. Blood was collected by leukapheresis, and PBMCs were isolated by Ficoll-Histopaque density gradient centrifugation and then cryopreserved in liquid nitrogen vapor phase. Analytical flow cytometry was used to check the purity and quantity of every magnetically sorted T cell population. Each sorted fraction had its genomic DNA isolated and then quantified by UV absorbance on a Nanodrop 2000c. From its cysteine to its phenylalanine, the CDR3 spans 13 amino acids. Only the CDR3 part of the read is kept: 39 bases, read in frame from the first base. CDR1 and CDR2, per the germline V gene, are SGHAT and FQNNGV. The V end loses 0 bases and the J end loses 7 bases, and a stretch of 7 bases separates them.

TCR CDR3 regions were amplified from genomic DNA by multiplex PCR using the deep immunoSEQ assay. For each cell subset, the extracted genomic DNA was distributed evenly across all wells of several immunoSEQ 96-well plates, and each plate served as one replicate. For sorted subsets, approximately 210 ng of genomic DNA, equivalent to 30,000 or so T cell genomes, went into each replicate PCR. Purified libraries were measured with a Qubit 3.0 fluorometer, size-checked on a Bioanalyzer 2100, and measured again with the KAPA Library Quantification kit. Each immunoSEQ 96-well plate was sequenced on its own single-read 150-cycle Illumina NextSeq 550 flow cell. The original pipeline was this. The immunoSEQ output contained only junctional sequences without quality scores, so filtering could not match that applied to full-length reads. Sequences were annotated with PyIR, a Python wrapper for IgBLAST v1.9, using IMGT germline references to assign V/J genes and CDR3. Reads with weak V/J assignments (E-value above 1e-6), missing CDR3, stop codons, out-of-frame junctions, or ambiguous translated residues were removed. V3J clonotypes were defined as sequences sharing an identical inferred V gene, J gene, and CDR3 amino acid sequence. Percentage overlap between repertoires was computed as shared unique clonotypes divided by the size of the smaller repertoire. RTK rarefaction, the Chao1 estimator, and Recon v2.1 estimates of unobserved clonotypes were used to assess repertoire richness. Generation probabilities for all TCRbeta clonotypes obtained by the gDNA method from four donors were computed using OLGA. Here the immuneACCESS table is served through TCRdb, limited to in-frame sequences with V and J called. Missing clones are a known gap in these copies; in checked studies unresolved V genes cover under half, and the rest lacks a known reason. That table furnishes V, J and clone size, whereas the DNA furnished D and trimming. The sample table shows millions of clones, and 85% to 95% are seen once. The top ten hold more than 0.1% of the sample.

The clonotype comes from a man between 18 and 35 years old in good health. Input material: naive CD4+ T cells sorted from blood. The intended sense of this specimen's cell subset or site label: CD45RA+ positively selected. Rearrangement joined TRBV11-2 to TRBJ1-5; the D gene is perhaps TRBD1, from 5 matching bases. The CDR3 region reads CASSLDRAQPQHF. The sequence in DNA is TGTGCCAGCAGCTTAGACAGGGCACAGCCCCAGCATTTT.